A single sample is the source of the 24 T cell receptor beta chains below, sequenced in a study of T cells in narcolepsy. TCRdb's copy holds only in-frame clones and misses some; the assay was immunoSEQ multiplex PCR. The data hold around 28,000 clones, with approximately 82% observed a single time. The sequencing input was CD45RA- memory CD4+ T cells from PBMCs. The receptors derive from a human donor with narcolepsy.

This clone appeared once. This sequence joins TRBV25-1 and TRBJ1-2; a possible D gene is TRBD1 (5 bases). Trimming left V 4 bases short and J 2 bases short, with 8 bases between. The CDR3 totals 13 residues. Germline V gene data show CDR1 as MGHDK and CDR2 as SYGVNS. The CDR3 DNA is TGTGCCAGCAGTGCAGGGCAAAACTATGGCTACACCTTC. As protein: CASSAGQNYGYTF.

This chain connects TRBV28 to TRBJ2-3; 12 positions agree with TRBD2. CDR1 is MDHEN and CDR2 is SYDVKM in the germline V gene. The V gene end was trimmed by 4 bases and the J gene end by 7 bases; junction bases not matched to a gene: 15. The length of the CDR3 is 18 residues. CDR3 bases: TGTGCCAGCAGTTCCCGGTCCCTCGGACTAGCGGGGATGAATACGCAGTATTTT. It codes for CASSSRSLGLAGMNTQYF.

The rearrangement joins TRBV7-2 to TRBJ2-3; 10 nucleotides agree with TRBD2. The CDR3 has 15 amino acids. The V segment lost 3 bases and the J segment 2 bases; nucleotides outside the gene matches: 2. CDR1 and CDR2 (germline): SGHTA, FQGNSA. The CDR3 loop reads CASSLSGGATDTQYF. DNA of the CDR3: TGTGCCAGCAGCTTGAGCGGGGGGGCCACAGATACGCAGTATTTT.

The V and J genes are TRBV19 and TRBJ2-5, with unresolved D. Germline CDR1 LNHDA, CDR2 SQIVND (reference sequence). V gave up 6 bases and J gave up 2 bases, with 4 bases separating them. The CDR3 is 11 residues long. The chain's CDR3 is CASRQQETQYF. CDR3 DNA sequence: TGTGCCAGTAGACAGCAAGAGACCCAGTACTTC. The full variable domain, in which reference TRBV19 and TRBJ2-5 provide the parts outside the CDR3, is DGGITQSPKYLFRKEGQNVTLSCEQNLNHDAMYWYRQDPGQGLRLIYYSQIVNDFQKGDIAEGYSVSREKKESFPLTVTSAQKNPTAFYLCASRQQETQYFGPGTRLLVL.

The chain couples TRBV5-5 to TRBJ2-2; tentatively, D is TRBD1 (5 bases). CDR3 length equals 14 residues. Germline V gives CDR1 SGHKS, CDR2 YYEKEE (reference sequence). The V and J ends lost 0 bases and 3 bases respectively, with 6 bases between them. CDR3 DNA: TGTGCCAGCAGCTTGGGGACATACACCGGGGAGCTGTTTTTT. It is translated as CASSLGTYTGELFF.

This chain uses TRBV7-2 with TRBJ1-2; possibly TRBD1 for D (6 bases). This CDR3 has 14 amino acids. Looked up from germline, CDR1 is SGHTA and CDR2 is FQGNSA. V lost 5 bases and J lost 3, with 13 bases in between. The CDR3 nucleotides are TGTGCCAGCAGCGAACAGGGAGGGGACTATGGCTACACCTTC. Protein: CASSEQGGDYGYTF.

This chain uses TRBV4-3 with TRBJ2-1, with 11 bases matching TRBD1. V lost 0 bases and J lost 6; bases outside the gene matches: 1. The CDR3 has 15 residues. Germline V lookup: CDR1 LGHNA, CDR2 YSLEER. Written as DNA, the CDR3 is TGCGCCAGCAGCCAAGATGGGACAGGGGGCAATGAGCAGTTCTTC. This codes for CASSQDGTGGNEQFF.

The rearrangement joins TRBV19 to TRBJ1-1; D not resolved. The CDR3 has 16 residues. Germline values: CDR1 LNHDA, CDR2 SQIVND (reference sequence). V was pared by 3 bases and J by 1 base, with 15 bases between. The CDR3, as DNA: TGTGCCAGTAGTATGCGTGGGAATGGTAGGAACACTGAAGCTTTCTTT. Its protein is CASSMRGNGRNTEAFF.

The rearrangement joins TRBV7-2 to TRBJ2-5; 10 nucleotides align to TRBD1. The DNA end is more similar to TRBJ2-7, so the J call may be wrong. The germline V gene has CDR1 SGHTA and CDR2 FQGNSA. The CDR3 totals 13 residues. The CDR3 DNA is TGTGCCAGCAGCGACAGGGGGCTCTACGAGCAGTACTTC. It encodes CASSDRGLYEQYF.

The chain combines TRBV29-1 with TRBJ1-1, with TRBD1 matching 8 bases. Trimming took 1 base from V and 0 from J; bases not matched to a gene: 4. The length of the CDR3 is 15 residues. Germline V gives CDR1 SQVTM, CDR2 ANQGSEA. The CDR3 DNA reads TGCAGCGTTGAAGCCGGACAGGGTATGAACACTGAAGCTTTCTTT. It codes for CSVEAGQGMNTEAFF.

The V gene is TRBV5-1, the J gene TRBJ1-1; the match to TRBD1 covers 9 bases. V dropped 6 bases and J dropped 2; count of bases not matched to a gene: 5. CDR3 length equals 14 residues. Looked up from germline, CDR1 is SGHRS and CDR2 is YFSETQ. CDR3 coding DNA: TGCGCCAGCAACCCGGGACAGGGAAACACTGAAGCTTTCTTT. This codes for CASNPGQGNTEAFF.

This chain connects TRBV6-1 to TRBJ1-6; tentatively, D is TRBD1 (5 bases). Germline-derived CDR1 and CDR2 are MNHNS and SASEGT. CDR3 length: 14 amino acids. Between the trimmed V and J ends, which lost 3 bases and 5 bases, there was a span of 8 bases. CDR3 sequence (DNA): TGTGCCAGCAGTGACCAGGGCGATAATTCACCCCTCCACTTT. Encoded protein: CASSDQGDNSPLHF.

CDR3 sequence reads: CASSPINQGALFSGANVLTF. CDR3 nucleotide sequence: TGTGCCAGCAGCCCCATTAACCAGGGGGCTTTGTTCTCTGGGGCCAACGTCCTGACTTTC. The rearrangement joins TRBV9 to TRBJ2-6; 8 bases fit TRBD1. The CDR3 runs 20 residues. In germline, CDR1 is SGDLS, CDR2 YYNGEE. V trimming: 4 bases; J trimming: 0 bases; junction bases outside the gene matches: 15.

Only one count was recorded for this clone. The V and J genes are TRBV7-9 and TRBJ1-1; possible D gene TRBD1, 5 bases. This CDR3 is built from 12 residues. Germline CDR1 SEHNR, CDR2 FQNEAQ (reference sequence). V lost 5 bases, J lost 9 bases, and 13 bases lay in between. CDR3 sequence: CASSPLGQKAFF. DNA for the CDR3: TGTGCCAGCAGCCCCCTGGGGCAGAAAGCTTTCTTT.

The chain combines TRBV18 with TRBJ1-2, with unresolved D. This CDR3 has 14 amino acids. Germline V gene lookup returns CDR1 KGHSH and CDR2 LQKENI. Trimming took off 2 bases at V and 7 bases at J, with 14 bases between the two ends. The CDR3 protein is CASSPDASGSGYTF. Here the CDR3 DNA reads TGTGCCAGCTCACCAGATGCGTCGGGGAGTGGCTACACCTTC.

The chain employs TRBV10-3 and TRBJ2-3, with D unclear. The CDR3 is 12 amino acids. Trimming removed 1 base at V and 5 bases at J, with 4 bases between. The germline V gene encodes CDR1 ENHRY and CDR2 SYGVKD. CDR3 sequence: CAISEFLDTQYF. CDR3 in DNA: TGTGCCATCAGTGAGTTTCTAGATACGCAGTATTTT.

V and J are TRBV19 and TRBJ1-5; TRBD1 matches 7 bases. The V and J ends lost 7 bases and 0 bases, in that order; junction bases with no gene match: 6. CDR1 is LNHDA, CDR2 SQIVND, per germline (reference sequence). This CDR3 region has 15 residues. Here the CDR3 reads CASINRGYSNQPQHF. In DNA, the CDR3 is TGTGCCAGTATCAACAGGGGATATAGCAATCAGCCCCAGCATTTT. The whole variable domain, remainder taken from reference TRBV19 and TRBJ1-5, is DGGITQSPKYLFRKEGQNVTLSCEQNLNHDAMYWYRQDPGQGLRLIYYSQIVNDFQKGDIAEGYSVSREKKESFPLTVTSAQKNPTAFYLCASINRGYSNQPQHFGDGTRLSIL.

Turning to this clone: Other DNA sequences from this sample encode an identical CDR3 as well. The chain has TRBV4-3 and TRBJ2-5, with 8 bases aligning to TRBD1. V dropped 1 base and J dropped 5; count of bases not matched to a gene: 3. Looked up from germline, CDR1 is LGHNA and CDR2 is YSLEER. CDR3 length: 14 residues. The chain's CDR3 is CASSQGQGKETQYF. The CDR3 region has the DNA TGCGCCAGCAGCCAAGGACAGGGGAAGGAGACCCAGTACTTC.

This clone was counted once. The gene calls are TRBV7-9 and TRBJ2-5, with 7 bases that match TRBD1. The ends lost 4 bases at V and 2 bases at J; junction bases unmatched: 10. The CDR3 sequence is 16 residues long. Germline V gene sequence: CDR1 SEHNR, CDR2 FQNEAQ (reference sequence). CDR3: CASSSPPGQPQETQYF. CDR3 sequence (DNA): TGTGCCAGCAGCTCCCCCCCGGGACAGCCACAAGAGACCCAGTACTTC.

J is TRBJ2-7 and V is TRBV28; TRBD2 matches 8 bases. V was clipped by 7 bases and J by 6 bases; unmatched bases: 5. CDR1 is MDHEN, CDR2 SYDVKM, per germline. The CDR3 is 12 amino acids. The CDR3 sequence is CASTGLAGEQYF. Written as DNA, the CDR3 is TGTGCCAGCACAGGACTAGCAGGCGAGCAGTACTTC.

This clone was counted a few times. This chain joins TRBV18 and TRBJ2-3, with D possibly matching TRBD2 (5 bases). CDR3 length equals 16 residues. Trimming took 2 bases from V and 2 from J, leaving 14 bases between them. Germline V CDR1 and CDR2: KGHSH, LQKENI. The CDR3 DNA reads as TGTGCCAGCTCACCAGTGTCCCTAGCAGACACAGATACGCAGTATTTT. It codes for CASSPVSLADTDTQYF.

This clone was seen a few times. The genes are TRBV5-1 and TRBJ1-3; 7 positions match TRBD1. The ends lost 4 bases at V and 0 bases at J; junction bases unmatched: 10. The CDR3 extends over 17 amino acids. Germline V gives CDR1 SGHRS, CDR2 YFSETQ. CDR3 nucleotide sequence: TGCGCCAGCAGCCCAAGACAGGGAGGACCCTCTGGAAACACCATATATTTT. Translating gives CASSPRQGGPSGNTIYF.

The V call is TRBV4-2, the J call TRBJ1-1; no clear D gene. This CDR3 region has 15 residues. Germline values: CDR1 LGHNA, CDR2 YNFKEQ. With 0 bases removed from V and 2 bases from J, the gap between germline ends came to 10 bases. CDR3: CASSQDSAVNTEAFF. The CDR3 DNA is TGTGCCAGCAGCCAAGATTCAGCAGTTAACACTGAAGCTTTCTTT.

The chain carries TRBV5-1 and TRBJ2-5, with D possibly being TRBD2 (5 bases). The germline CDR1 and CDR2 sequences are SGHRS and YFSETQ. This CDR3 has 13 amino acids. Trimming removed 1 base from V and 3 bases from J, with 7 bases in between. CDR3 sequence: CASSLSGKETQYF. The CDR3 DNA is TGCGCCAGCAGCTTGTCGGGGAAAGAGACCCAGTACTTC. The entire variable domain, with the rest obtained from reference TRBV5-1 and TRBJ2-5, is as follows: KAGVTQTPRYLIKTRGQQVTLSCSPISGHRSVSWYQQTPGQGLQFLFEYFSETQRNKGNFPGRFSGRQFSNSRSEMNVSTLELGDSALYLCASSLSGKETQYFGPGTRLLVL.